This TCR beta chain was sequenced during a study of a mutant IDH1 vaccine in newly diagnosed glioma. The table came from immunoSEQ multiplex PCR; TCRdb's copy has only in-frame clones and leaves some out. The profile shows tens of thousands of clones, about 70% of them singletons. Time point noted: week 35, safety follow-up. Vaccine doses each comprised 300 ug of mutant IDH1 20-mer peptide, with topical imiquimod. V lost 4 bases, J lost 2 bases, and 18 bases lay in between. There are 16 residues in the CDR3. The germline V gene encodes CDR1 SGHNT and CDR2 YYREEE (reference sequence). This clone was seen only a few times. Its antigen is unidentified.

The origin of this receptor is a man aged 50 to 59 with glioma. The J gene is TRBJ1-1, the V gene TRBV5-4; D is uncertain. The starting material was PBMCs, obtained from a glioma patient whose treatment included an IDH1 peptide vaccine. CDR3 sequence (DNA): TGTGCCAGCAGCCCAACTGGGAGTGGCAGTAACACTGAAGCTTTCTTT. Translation: CASSPTGSGSNTEAFF. Together with reference TRBV5-4 and TRBJ1-1, the CDR3 gives the full variable domain: ETGVTQSPTHLIKTRGQQVTLRCSSQSGHNTVSWYQQALGQGPQFIFQYYREEENGRGNFPPRFSGLQFPNYSSELNVNALELDDSALYLCASSPTGSGSNTEAFFGQGTRLTVV.